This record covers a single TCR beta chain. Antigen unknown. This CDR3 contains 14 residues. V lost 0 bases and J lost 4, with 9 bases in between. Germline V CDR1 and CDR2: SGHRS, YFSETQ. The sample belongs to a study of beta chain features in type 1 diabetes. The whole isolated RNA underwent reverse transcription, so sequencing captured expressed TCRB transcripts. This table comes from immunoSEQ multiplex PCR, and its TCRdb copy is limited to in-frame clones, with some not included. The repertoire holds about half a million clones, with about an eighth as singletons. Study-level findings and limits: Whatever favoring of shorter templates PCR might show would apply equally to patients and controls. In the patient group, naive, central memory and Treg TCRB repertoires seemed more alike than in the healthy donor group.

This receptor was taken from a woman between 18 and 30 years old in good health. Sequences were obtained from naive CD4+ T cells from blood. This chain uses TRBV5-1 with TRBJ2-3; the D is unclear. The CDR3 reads CASSLGRPPDTQYF. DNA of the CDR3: TGCGCCAGCAGCTTGGGGCGGCCCCCAGATACGCAGTATTTT.